This is a list of T cell receptor beta chains from one sample in a study of shared clonotypes between healthy human individuals. Method: immunoSEQ multiplex PCR; TCRdb's copy keeps in-frame clones and lacks some. Among 2 million to 2.5 million clones, roughly 95% were seen once, and the ten largest hold roughly 0.13%. The material sequenced was naive CD4+ T cells sorted from blood. These receptors all stem from a man between 18 and 35 years old in good health. Each CDR3 is given with its conserved first and last residue.

J: TRBJ2-7
V: TRBV28
CDR3: CASRPGLLYEQYF

J: TRBJ2-5
V: TRBV6-1
CDR3: CASTKGGGRSETQYF

J: TRBJ1-3
V: TRBV7-9
CDR3: CASSWDPSSGNTIYF

J: TRBJ2-7
V: TRBV4-1
CDR3: CASSLPAGYGHKRYEQYF

J: TRBJ1-5
V: TRBV7-9
CDR3: CASSLAFEFNSNQPQHF

J: TRBJ2-2
V: TRBV5-1
CDR3: CASSLASEITGELFF

J: TRBJ1-2
V: TRBV6-1
CDR3: CASSEAELGAGYTF

J: TRBJ1-1
V: TRBV5-1
CDR3: CASSTGQNTEAFF

J: TRBJ2-3
V: TRBV9
CDR3: CASSLLAESTDTQYF

J: TRBJ2-7
V: TRBV7-2
CDR3: CASSSGQIYEQYF

J: TRBJ1-5
V: TRBV5-1
CDR3: CASSPEGQVKHF

J: TRBJ2-2
V: TRBV7-9
CDR3: CASSLGQSVNTGELFF

J: TRBJ1-5
V: TRBV18
CDR3: CASSIGQGNLNQPQHF

J: TRBJ2-2
V: TRBV27
CDR3: CASSPRSDPGTGELFF

J: TRBJ2-2
V: TRBV6-5
CDR3: CASSYRRTGELFF

J: TRBJ2-2
V: TRBV2
CDR3: CASSGDRWNTGELFF

J: TRBJ1-2
V: TRBV6-6
CDR3: CASSYSETNYGYTF